This TCR beta chain was captured by sequencing in a study of tumour-infiltrating T cells in Burkitt lymphoma. Study details: Patients covered every epidemiological subtype of Burkitt lymphoma.

The data were produced by immunoSEQ multiplex PCR, yet TCRdb's version contains in-frame clones alone and is incomplete. The data contain tens of thousands of clones, approximately 31% of them singletons. Trimming took off 7 bases at V and 1 base at J, with 16 bases between the two ends. Germline V gives CDR1 SNHLY, CDR2 FYNNEI. There are 15 residues in the CDR3. Study-wide results and limits: Public clonotypes, several, appeared across numerous Burkitt lymphoma patients.

This clone has just a few counts. Its antigen is unidentified. Sample: tumor tissue. This rearrangement joins TRBV2 to TRBJ1-1; D gene uncertain. The source of this sequence is a human donor with Burkitt lymphoma. The DNA of the CDR3 is TGTGCCAGCACCCCGAAGAGGTGGGAGAACACTGAAGCTTTCTTT. Translation gives CASTPKRWENTEAFF.